This T cell receptor (beta chain) was identified in a study of regulatory T cells in long-lasting Graves disease. To make TCR beta libraries, researchers used iRepertoire HTBI primers and Arm-PCR of CDR3 regions. MiXCR, run by TCRdb on the multiplex PCR reads, gives a single entry per CDR3 protein. Altogether about half a million distinct CDR3 sequences are present, 9.5% to 15% being singletons, with the ten largest covering approximately 9%. Trimming shortened V by 4 bases and J by 7 bases, and 16 bases separated the two germline ends. This CDR3 spans 14 amino acids. Germline loops: CDR1 KGHDR, CDR2 SFDVKD. Time point denoted: newly diagnosed GD, antithyroid drugs for less than 3 months. There was RNA extracted from PBMCs, and the TCR library was made from it. This clonotype was observed at least ten times. These data also featured in a second study, about T cells in Graves' hyperthyroidism and ophthalmopathy. That source notes: An initial round of RT-PCR targeting the TCR CDR3 relied on the HTBI primer set.

The chain recombines TRBV24-1 with TRBJ2-7, with D unresolved. The receptor was derived from a woman aged 25 to 39 with Graves disease. The sequenced sample was peripheral blood mononuclear cells (PBMCs), obtained at new diagnosis, from a patient treated with antithyroid drugs. The DNA for the CDR3 is TGTGCCACCAGTGACCTTGTGACGCGGCGAGAGCAGTACTTC. The encoded protein is CATSDLVTRREQYF.